Each of the 24 T cell receptor beta chains below was sequenced from the same sample in a study of T cell changes during pregnancy in multiple sclerosis. The assay was immunoSEQ multiplex PCR, and TCRdb's table has in-frame clones only and misses some. The table has about 42,000 clones, about 89% seen once. Sequences were derived from CD4+ T cells from peripheral blood mononuclear cells, sampled before pregnancy. The receptors stem from a female donor with multiple sclerosis, enrolled in a pregnancy study.

The chain joins TRBV27 to TRBJ2-1; no reliable D call. V lost 2 bases and J 0 bases, leaving 8 bases between the germline ends. Germline assignment: CDR1 MNHEY and CDR2 SMNVEV (reference sequence). This CDR3 is 15 amino acids long. CDR3 in DNA: TGTGCCAGCAGTTTAAGGCGGAGCTCCTACAATGAGCAGTTCTTC. The encoded protein is CASSLRRSSYNEQFF.

CDR3 nucleotides: TGTGCCAGTAAGACAGGGAGGAACACTGAAGCTTTCTTT. As protein: CASKTGRNTEAFF. V and J are TRBV2 and TRBJ1-1; TRBD1 matches 7 bases. Looked up from germline, CDR1 is SNHLY and CDR2 is FYNNEI. This CDR3 spans 13 amino acids. J gave up 1 base and V 9 bases, and 5 bases lay outside the gene matches.

This sequence joins TRBV7-6 and TRBJ2-3, with 7 bases aligning to TRBD1. With V trimmed by 2 bases and J by 4 bases, 3 bases remained unmatched. The CDR3 spans 14 residues. CDR1 and CDR2 (germline): SGHVS, FNYEAQ. CDR3 DNA: TGTGCCAGCAGCTTAAGACAGGGTTCAGATACGCAGTATTTT. Translated, it gives CASSLRQGSDTQYF.

CDR3 sequence reads: CASSSQGPLYEQYF. The CDR3 region has the DNA TGTGCCAGCAGTTCACAGGGTCCCCTCTACGAGCAGTACTTC. The chain recombines TRBV27 with TRBJ2-7, with TRBD1 as a possible D gene (6 bases). This CDR3 is 14 amino acids long. The V and J ends lost 4 bases and 3 bases respectively, with 13 bases between them. Germline CDR1 is MNHEY and CDR2 is SMNVEV (reference sequence).

CDR3 residues: CASGRDGGLETQYF. The CDR3 coding sequence is TGTGCCAGCGGTCGGGACGGGGGGCTAGAGACCCAGTACTTC. The V and J genes are TRBV7-8 and TRBJ2-5; a possible D gene is TRBD2 (7 bases). The CDR3 runs 14 residues. The germline gives CDR1 SGHVS, CDR2 FQNEAQ. The V end lost 8 bases, the J end lost 4 bases, and 17 bases lay between the germline ends.

This chain connects TRBV18 to TRBJ2-5, with a weak D call TRBD1 (5 bases). The CDR3 length is 15 residues. The germline V and J ends were trimmed by 2 bases and 4 bases, with 14 bases remaining between them. From germline, CDR1 is KGHSH and CDR2 LQKENI. The CDR3 region is CASSPVRASSETQYF. The CDR3 DNA follows: TGTGCCAGCTCACCAGTCAGGGCAAGTTCAGAGACCCAGTACTTC.

V usage is TRBV18 and J usage is TRBJ2-5; D not resolved. The germline V gene encodes CDR1 KGHSH and CDR2 LQKENI. Trimming pared 4 bases from V and 5 bases from J, leaving 11 bases between. This CDR3 region has 13 residues. As DNA, the CDR3 is TGTGCCAGCTCACTTAGCCTAGACGAGACCCAGTACTTC. It codes for CASSLSLDETQYF.

In regard to this clone: Sequence at one end of the junction differs from germline and may be a read error. CDR3 sequence: CASSPGQGNSGYTF. The CDR3 nucleotides read TGTGCCAGCAGCCCCGGACAGGGGAACTCTGGCTACACCTTC. The chain couples TRBV7-9 to TRBJ1-2, with 9 positions matching TRBD1. Per the germline V gene, CDR1 is SEHNR and CDR2 is FQNEAQ (reference sequence). The CDR3 covers 14 residues.

V is TRBV6-5 and J is TRBJ2-3; weak D call: TRBD1 (6 bases). Germline loops: CDR1 MNHEY, CDR2 SVGAGI. V lost 4 bases and J lost 5, with 16 bases in between. This CDR3 is 15 amino acids long. The CDR3 DNA sequence: TGTGCCAGCAGTTCCCCCCTGGGCAGGGGAGATACGCAGTATTTT. Translation: CASSSPLGRGDTQYF.

The chain links TRBV5-6 to TRBJ2-6; tentative D call: TRBD2 (5 bases). Deletions cut 0 bases from V and 4 bases from J, with 20 bases between. Germline loops: CDR1 SGHDT, CDR2 YYEEEE. CDR3 length: 19 amino acids. The CDR3 DNA follows: TGTGCCAGCAGCTTGGCGATCGGTGTGGCTAGCTACGGGGCCAACGTCCTGACTTTC. The encoded protein is CASSLAIGVASYGANVLTF. Looking up the rest from reference TRBV5-6 and TRBJ2-6 gives the full variable domain: DAGVTQSPTHLIKTRGQQVTLRCSPKSGHDTVSWYQQALGQGPQFIFQYYEEEERQRGNFPDRFSGHQFPNYSSELNVNALLLGDSALYLCASSLAIGVASYGANVLTFGAGSRLTVL.

The V call is TRBV11-1, the J call TRBJ2-5, with D maybe TRBD1 (6 bases). In germline, CDR1 is SGHAT, CDR2 FQDESV (reference sequence). The CDR3 runs 14 residues. The V and J ends lost 4 bases and 5 bases respectively, with 14 bases between them. The CDR3, as DNA: TGTGCCAGCAGCTCCGGACAGTTTAGGGAGACCCAGTACTTC. Its protein is CASSSGQFRETQYF.

The chain joins TRBV6-5 to TRBJ1-3, with 8 bases matching TRBD1. This CDR3 is 14 amino acids long. V lost 5 bases and J lost 5; bases outside the gene matches: 5. Germline CDR1 reads MNHEY; CDR2 reads SVGAGI. The CDR3 region has the DNA TGTGCCAGCAGTCAGGGGGCCAGTCGAAACACCATATATTTT. Translation: CASSQGASRNTIYF.

The J gene is TRBJ2-7, the V gene TRBV6-5; 8 bases align to TRBD1. J was trimmed by 7 bases and V by 6 bases; bases with no gene match: 8. Looked up from germline, CDR1 is MNHEY and CDR2 is SVGAGI. This CDR3 has 13 residues. The CDR3, as DNA: TGTGCCAGCAGCCTAGGACAGGGTACTGAGCAGTACTTC. Protein product: CASSLGQGTEQYF.

The chain combines TRBV6-1 with TRBJ2-1; tentative D call: TRBD1 (6 bases). V was pared by 6 bases and J by 7 bases, with 19 bases between. The germline V gene has CDR1 MNHNS and CDR2 SASEGT. CDR3 length equals 15 residues. The CDR3 DNA reads as TGTGCCAGCAGCTCAGGGGTCAGGAGTATGAATGAGCAGTTCTTC. Encoded protein: CASSSGVRSMNEQFF.

The DNA for the CDR3 is TGTGCCAGCAGCTATCAGGGGGCTGGCTATGGCTACACCTTC. Its protein is CASSYQGAGYGYTF. The rearrangement joins TRBV21-1 to TRBJ1-2; no check of the table's D call, TRBD1, against the DNA was made. TRBV21-1 is marked as a pseudogene. The CDR3 covers 14 residues.

The chain joins TRBV7-3 to TRBJ2-7, with 9 bases aligning to TRBD2. CDR3 length: 15 amino acids. CDR1 is SGHTA and CDR2 is FQGTGA in the germline V gene. V gave up 3 bases and J gave up 3 bases; unmatched junction bases: 6. CDR3 in DNA: TGTGCCAGCAGCTTCCCGACTAGCGGAAACTACGAGCAGTACTTC. Translating gives CASSFPTSGNYEQYF. Full variable domain (missing parts from reference TRBV7-3 and TRBJ2-7): GAGVSQTPSNKVTEKGKYVELRCDPISGHTALYWYRQSLGQGPEFLIYFQGTGAADDSGLPNDRFFAVRPEGSVSTLKIQRTERGDSAVYLCASSFPTSGNYEQYFGPGTRLTVT.

In this sample, this clone turned up once. The gene calls are TRBV19 and TRBJ1-2; D is unresolved. V lost 7 bases and J lost 4, with 16 bases in between. The CDR3 runs to 14 residues. The germline gives CDR1 LNHDA, CDR2 SQIVND (reference sequence). The CDR3 spells CASNRQTTSYGYTF. CDR3 in DNA: TGTGCCAGTAACCGTCAGACAACTTCCTATGGCTACACCTTC.

The chain uses TRBV10-3 and TRBJ2-3; 9 nucleotides match TRBD1. The CDR3 runs to 17 residues. Trimming cost V 5 bases and J 4 bases; bases outside gene matches: 13. Germline V gene sequence: CDR1 ENHRY, CDR2 SYGVKD. The CDR3 here is CAISPGQGAGGADTQYF. In DNA, the CDR3 is TGTGCCATCAGTCCGGGACAGGGTGCGGGTGGCGCAGATACGCAGTATTTT.

The genes are TRBV12-5 and TRBJ2-1; 9 positions agree with TRBD2. Losses at the gene ends were 1 base for V and 2 bases for J; bases not matched to a gene: 9. Germline lookup yields CDR1 LGHNT and CDR2 FRNRAP. The CDR3 has 18 amino acids. CDR3 in amino acids: CASGLGLTAGGTYNEQFF. The CDR3 nucleotides are TGTGCTAGTGGTTTGGGACTGACAGCGGGGGGAACCTACAATGAGCAGTTCTTC. The full variable domain, in which reference TRBV12-5 and TRBJ2-1 provide the parts outside the CDR3, is DARVTQTPRHKVTEMGQEVTMRCQPILGHNTVFWYRQTMMQGLELLAYFRNRAPLDDSGMPKDRFSAEMPDATLATLKIQPSEPRDSAVYFCASGLGLTAGGTYNEQFFGPGTRLTVL.

The chain uses TRBV28 and TRBJ1-2, with TRBD1 identical over 8 bases. This CDR3 has 13 residues. CDR1 and CDR2 from the germline V gene are MDHEN and SYDVKM. Trimming removed 6 bases from V and 8 bases from J; junction bases left unmatched: 8. The CDR3 region is CASSSGQGGGYTF. The CDR3 bases are TGTGCCAGCAGCTCCGGACAGGGAGGGGGCTACACCTTC.

This chain uses TRBV19 with TRBJ1-2, with TRBD1 matching over 8 bases. The V gene's germline CDR1 is LNHDA and CDR2 SQIVND (reference sequence). J was trimmed by 5 bases and V by 9 bases; bases with no gene match: 2. This CDR3 spans 11 amino acids. The CDR3 nucleotides are TGTGCCAGCGGACAGGGTTATGGCTACACCTTC. Translation gives CASGQGYGYTF.

This chain connects TRBV4-3 to TRBJ1-1; D gene ambiguous. The CDR3 is 14 amino acids. CDR1 is LGHNA, CDR2 YSLEER, per germline. Trimming cost V 0 bases and J 4 bases, with 9 bases left between them. The CDR3 DNA is TGCGCCAGCAGCCAAGATCTTGGGAGCACTGAAGCTTTCTTT. Residues: CASSQDLGSTEAFF.

This chain uses TRBV7-3 with TRBJ1-1, with TRBD1 identical over 7 bases. Germline CDR1 and CDR2: SGHTA and FQGTGA. V shed 7 bases, J shed 5 bases, and the junction held 7 bases outside the gene matches. The CDR3 is 13 amino acids. This CDR3 is CASTQAGGTEAFF. DNA for the CDR3: TGTGCCAGCACCCAAGCAGGGGGTACTGAAGCTTTCTTT.

The chain uses TRBV11-2 and TRBJ2-5; TRBD2 might be the D (7 bases). CDR1 and CDR2 (germline): SGHAT, FQNNGV. V was trimmed by 1 base and J by 0 bases, leaving 12 bases between them. The CDR3 loop spans 16 amino acids. The CDR3 reads CASSLAGGPHQETQYF. CDR3 nucleotide sequence: TGTGCCAGCAGCTTAGCGGGGGGCCCTCACCAAGAGACCCAGTACTTC.